Each of the 17 T cell receptor beta chains below was sequenced from the same sample in a study of blood T cell repertoires in COVID-19. The protocol was immunoSEQ multiplex PCR, while the TCRdb copy is restricted to in-frame clones and leaves out a portion. The sample contains 37,000 or so clones, about 84% of which appear only once. Sequenced material: peripheral blood. The source of these receptors is a man older than 75 with active or convalescent COVID-19.

This clone was seen once. The chain links TRBV4-3 to TRBJ2-7; 10 bases map to TRBD1. The CDR3 loop spans 15 amino acids. Germline V lookup: CDR1 LGHNA, CDR2 YSLEER. The trim removed 4 bases at V and 6 bases at J, leaving 9 bases unmatched. The CDR3 coding sequence is TGCGCCAGCAGCCCCCGGACAGGGGGGGCAAGCGAGCAGTACTTC. Translating it yields CASSPRTGGASEQYF.

CDR3 in DNA: TGTGCCAGCAGCGTAGCTCCAGGGGGCTACGAGCAGTACTTC. Residues: CASSVAPGGYEQYF. This rearrangement joins TRBV9 to TRBJ2-7; TRBD1 matches at 7 bases. Germline values: CDR1 SGDLS, CDR2 YYNGEE. The V segment lost 0 bases and the J segment 3 bases; nucleotides outside the gene matches: 3. This CDR3 has 14 residues.

This clone was found a few times. The genes are TRBV11-2 and TRBJ2-7; 7 bases are shared with TRBD2. This CDR3 region has 12 residues. The V and J ends lost 5 bases and 12 bases, in that order; junction bases with no gene match: 10. Germline V CDR1 and CDR2: SGHAT, FQNNGV. CDR3 region: CASSPTSGGRYF. The CDR3 coding sequence is TGTGCCAGCAGCCCAACTTCGGGGGGTCGGTACTTC.

The chain joins TRBV7-9 to TRBJ2-2; 11 bases agree with TRBD2. Looked up from germline, CDR1 is SEHNR and CDR2 is FQNEAQ (reference sequence). CDR3 length equals 16 residues. With 4 bases clipped from V and 4 bases from J, the junction kept 5 bases outside the gene matches. CDR3 amino acids: CASSSLAGDFTGELFF. The CDR3 DNA reads TGTGCCAGCAGCTCACTAGCGGGAGATTTCACCGGGGAGCTGTTTTTT.

The gene calls are TRBV18 and TRBJ1-6; TRBD1 matches at 7 bases. V lost 5 bases, J lost 0 bases, and 7 bases stayed unmatched. The CDR3 is 17 amino acids. The germline gives CDR1 KGHSH, CDR2 LQKENI. CDR3 DNA: TGTGCCAGCTCAGAGTACAGGGGCGGCTCCTATAATTCACCCCTCCACTTT. Its translation: CASSEYRGGSYNSPLHF.

The gene calls are TRBV6-5 and TRBJ1-2; perhaps TRBD1 as D (5 bases). V lost 4 bases and J lost 6, with 6 bases in between. CDR1 is MNHEY and CDR2 is SVGAGI in the germline V gene. CDR3 length equals 11 residues. CDR3 nucleotide sequence: TGTGCCAGCAGTTGGGGGGATGGCTACACCTTC. Its protein product is CASSWGDGYTF.

V and J are TRBV7-2 and TRBJ2-1; TRBD2 matches at 9 bases. Trimming removed 3 bases from V and 6 bases from J; junction bases left unmatched: 6. The CDR3 is made up of 15 amino acids. Germline CDR1 and CDR2: SGHTA and FQGNSA. The CDR3 bases are TGTGCCAGCAGCTTGGGGACTAGCTACGGCAATGAGCAGTTCTTC. It encodes CASSLGTSYGNEQFF.

The CDR3 DNA is TGTGCCAGTAGTTCCCCGTCTAGCGGGAGCTATGAGCAGTTCTTC. This encodes CASSSPSSGSYEQFF. This chain links TRBV19 with TRBJ2-1; 10 bases are shared with TRBD2. This CDR3 spans 15 amino acids. CDR1 and CDR2 (germline): LNHDA, SQIVND (reference sequence). V lost 5 bases, J lost 8 bases, and 9 bases stayed unmatched.

V is TRBV27 and J is TRBJ2-4; weak D call: TRBD2 (6 bases). The CDR3 spans 17 residues. Germline values: CDR1 MNHEY, CDR2 SMNVEV (reference sequence). Trimming left V 2 bases short and J 2 bases short, with 16 bases between. The CDR3 region has the DNA TGTGCCAGCAGTTTAGGGCCTTTCGCGGGAACCAAAAACATTCAGTACTTC. This sequence encodes CASSLGPFAGTKNIQYF.

The chain joins TRBV11-3 to TRBJ1-4, with a weak D call TRBD1 (5 bases). There are 14 residues in the CDR3. V gave up 5 bases and J gave up 7 bases, with 14 bases separating them. Germline V gene data show CDR1 as SGHNT and CDR2 as YENEEA. CDR3 nucleotides: TGTGCCAGCAGCGACGGGGGTTCGGCTGAAAAACTGTTTTTT. It codes for CASSDGGSAEKLFF.

The chain combines TRBV2 with TRBJ1-2; TRBD1 might be the D (6 bases). The V and J ends lost 6 bases and 2 bases respectively, with 10 bases between them. This CDR3 has 13 residues. Germline CDR1 and CDR2: SNHLY and FYNNEI. This chain's CDR3 is CASRGGGNYGYTF. In nucleotides, the CDR3 is TGTGCCAGCAGGGGAGGGGGAAACTATGGCTACACCTTC.

The rearrangement joins TRBV19 to TRBJ2-1, with a possible D match to TRBD1 (6 bases). CDR1 LNHDA and CDR2 SQIVND come from the germline V gene (reference sequence). The CDR3 spans 14 residues. V was shortened by 5 bases and J by 3 bases, with 11 bases between the two germline ends. CDR3 DNA: TGTGCCAGTAGTTTCCGGGACAACTACAATGAGCAGTTCTTC. Translating it yields CASSFRDNYNEQFF.

The CDR3 is CASSRDSLPGYTF. The CDR3 bases are TGTGCCAGCAGCCGGGACTCCCTGCCGGGCTACACCTTC. The rearrangement uses TRBV7-2 and TRBJ1-2; the D gene is possibly TRBD1 (5 bases). Trimming left V 5 bases short and J 8 bases short, with 15 bases between. Germline V gene data show CDR1 as SGHTA and CDR2 as FQGNSA. The CDR3 extends over 13 amino acids.

The chain is built from TRBV5-8 and TRBJ2-7; 7 nucleotides line up with TRBD2. This CDR3 has 15 residues. From germline, CDR1 is SGHTS and CDR2 YDEGEE. After removal of 3 bases from V and 3 bases from J, the junction contained 9 bases not matched to a gene. Here the CDR3 DNA reads TGTGCCAGCAGCTCCACCGGGGAGGGAGACTACGAGCAGTACTTC. The encoded protein is CASSSTGEGDYEQYF.

The genes are TRBV15 and TRBJ2-1; a possible D gene is TRBD2 (6 bases). V was trimmed by 0 bases and J by 7 bases, leaving 19 bases between them. This CDR3 region has 17 residues. Germline V gives CDR1 LNHNV, CDR2 YYDKDF (reference sequence). The CDR3 DNA sequence: TGTGCCACCAGCAGAGATAAGGGGCGCGGGGCCTGGAATGAGCAGTTCTTC. It yields the protein CATSRDKGRGAWNEQFF.

The J gene is TRBJ1-2, the V gene TRBV2; the match to TRBD1 covers 10 bases. Per the germline V gene, CDR1 is SNHLY and CDR2 is FYNNEI. The trim removed 5 bases at V and 8 bases at J, leaving 5 bases unmatched. The CDR3 contains 13 residues. The CDR3 DNA sequence: TGTGCCAGCAGTTCCGGGACAGGGGACGGCTACACCTTC. Its protein product is CASSSGTGDGYTF.

The chain combines TRBV19 with TRBJ1-1, with a tentative D call TRBD1 (5 bases). Germline assignment: CDR1 LNHDA and CDR2 SQIVND (reference sequence). V was cut by 4 bases and J by 8 bases, with 17 bases left in between. The CDR3 is made up of 14 amino acids. For the CDR3, the DNA is TGTGCCAGTAGTACCCAATCCCCGACAGTCGAAGCTTTCTTT. Residues: CASSTQSPTVEAFF.